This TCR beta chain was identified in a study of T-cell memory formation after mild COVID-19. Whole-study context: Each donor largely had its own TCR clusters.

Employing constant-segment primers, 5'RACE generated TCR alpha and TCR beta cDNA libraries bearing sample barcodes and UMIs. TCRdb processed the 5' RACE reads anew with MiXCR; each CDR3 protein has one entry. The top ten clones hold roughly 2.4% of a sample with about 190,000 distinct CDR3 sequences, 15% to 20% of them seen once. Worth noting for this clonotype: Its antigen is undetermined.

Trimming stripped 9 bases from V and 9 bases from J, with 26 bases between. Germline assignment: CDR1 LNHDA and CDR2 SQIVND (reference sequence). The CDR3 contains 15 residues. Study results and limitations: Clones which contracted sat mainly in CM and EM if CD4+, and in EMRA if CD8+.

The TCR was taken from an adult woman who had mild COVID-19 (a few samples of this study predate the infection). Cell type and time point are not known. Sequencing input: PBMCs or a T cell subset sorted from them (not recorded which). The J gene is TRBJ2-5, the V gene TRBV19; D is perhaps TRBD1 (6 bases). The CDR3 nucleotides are TGTGCCAGCTCCCCTCCGGGACAAATAAGTCGGTCCCAGTACTTC. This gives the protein CASSPPGQISRSQYF.